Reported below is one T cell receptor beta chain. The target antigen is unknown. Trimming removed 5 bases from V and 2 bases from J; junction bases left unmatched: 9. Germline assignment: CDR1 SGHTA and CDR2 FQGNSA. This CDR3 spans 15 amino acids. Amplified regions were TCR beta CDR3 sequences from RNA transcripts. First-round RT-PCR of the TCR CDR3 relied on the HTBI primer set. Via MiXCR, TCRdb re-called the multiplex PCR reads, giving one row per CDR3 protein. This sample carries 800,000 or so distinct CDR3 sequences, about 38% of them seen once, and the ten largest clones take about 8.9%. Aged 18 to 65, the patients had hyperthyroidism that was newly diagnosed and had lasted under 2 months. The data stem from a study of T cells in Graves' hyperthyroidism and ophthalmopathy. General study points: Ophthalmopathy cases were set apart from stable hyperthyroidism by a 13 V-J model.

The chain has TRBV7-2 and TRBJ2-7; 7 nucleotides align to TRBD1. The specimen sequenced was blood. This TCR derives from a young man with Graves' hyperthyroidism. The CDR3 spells CASSHLTGDPYEQYF. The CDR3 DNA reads TGTGCCAGCAGCCACCTAACAGGGGACCCCTACGAGCAGTACTTC.